This is a list of T cell receptor beta chains from one sample in a study of T-cell memory formation after mild COVID-19. TCRdb independently ran MiXCR on the 5' RACE reads; one entry per CDR3 protein. This table has 200,000 to 250,000 distinct CDR3 sequences, about 9.2% appearing once. Sample: PBMCs or a T cell subset sorted from them (not recorded which). These receptors all come from a man aged 18 to 30 who had mild COVID-19 (a few samples of this study predate the infection). Cell type and time point are not known. Each CDR3 is given with its conserved first and last residue. Each record gives: V gene, D gene, J gene, clone size, CDR3 DNA, CDR3 protein. The D gene is left open where the match is weak. Not every row has a clone size; where given, it reads once, few, many or a size class.

TRBV27,TRBD1,TRBJ2-7,.,TGTGCCAGCAGCCATGGACAGGGGTCCTCCTACGAGCAGTACTTC,CASSHGQGSSYEQYF
TRBV11-2,TRBD1,TRBJ2-1,few,TGTGCCAGCAGCACTCTACAGGGGTCGACCTACAATGAGCAGTTCTTC,CASSTLQGSTYNEQFF
TRBV20-1,.,TRBJ2-3,many,TGCAGTGCGCGATACACAGATACGCAGTATTTT,CSARYTDTQYF
TRBV5-1,.,TRBJ2-1,.,TGCGCCAGCAGCTTGCAGGATTCCTACTACAATGAGCAGTTCTTC,CASSLQDSYYNEQFF
TRBV6-5,.,TRBJ2-3,.,TGTGCCAGCCTTCCCCGGGGCCCACCAGATACGCAGTATTTT,CASLPRGPPDTQYF
TRBV11-1,.,TRBJ1-1,many,TGTGCCAGCAGCGTCGGTCAGTGGGGCACTGAAGCTTTCTTT,CASSVGQWGTEAFF
TRBV20-1,.,TRBJ2-5,few,TGCAGTGCTAGAGGCATCGACGGGGAAGAGACCCAGTACTTC,CSARGIDGEETQYF
TRBV6-5,TRBD2,TRBJ2-1,few,TGTGCCAGCAGTTATATAGCGGGGGGGCGGAGGGAGCAGTTCTTC,CASSYIAGGRREQFF
TRBV14,.,TRBJ2-2,.,TGTGCCAGCAGCCAAGATCGGACCGGGCGCCTGTTTTTT,CASSQDRTGRLFF
TRBV4-1,TRBD2,TRBJ2-3,.,TGCGCCAGCAGCCAACCTGGACTAGCGGGGGGGCCAAGCTCACCAGATACGCAGTATTTT,CASSQPGLAGGPSSPDTQYF
TRBV4-1,.,TRBJ2-5,many,TGCGCCAGCAGCCAATTGGACCCGAAGACCCAGTACTTC,CASSQLDPKTQYF
TRBV5-6,TRBD1,TRBJ2-2,.,TGTGCCAGCAGCCCCCAGGGACAGGGGAACACCGGGGAGCTGTTTTTT,CASSPQGQGNTGELFF
TRBV30,.,TRBJ1-1,.,TGTGCCTGGGACACTGAAGCTTTCTTT,CAWDTEAFF
TRBV24-1,.,TRBJ2-1,.,TGTGCCACCAGTGATTTGGGGGGCAATGAGCAGTTCTTC,CATSDLGGNEQFF
TRBV4-3,.,TRBJ1-2,.,TGCGCCAGCAGCCCCCCAGGGGTTGGGGCCTATGGCTACACCTTC,CASSPPGVGAYGYTF
TRBV5-8,.,TRBJ1-2,.,TGTGCCAGCAGCTTGGGCGGGAGCGGATTGGGTTTTGGCTACACCTTC,CASSLGGSGLGFGYTF
TRBV5-1,.,TRBJ1-4,many,TGCGCCAGCAGCTTGGTCGGGACCCGCAATGAAAAACTGTTTTTT,CASSLVGTRNEKLFF
TRBV2,.,TRBJ1-1,few,TGTGCCAGCAGGGACACTCTCTATGAAGCTTTCTTT,CASRDTLYEAFF
TRBV6-5,.,TRBJ2-3,.,TGTGCCAGCAGTTACAGAGGAGTCGGGGATACGCAGTATTTT,CASSYRGVGDTQYF
TRBV7-2,.,TRBJ2-7,.,TGTGCCAGCAGCTTAGCGGGGGACTCCTACGAGCAGTACTTC,CASSLAGDSYEQYF
TRBV7-2,TRBD1,TRBJ1-6,.,TGTGCCAGCAGACCGGGACAGGTGGGGTCACCCCTCCACTTT,CASRPGQVGSPLHF
TRBV11-2,.,TRBJ2-7,few,TGTGCCAGCAGCTTATGGTTGGGGGACGAGCAGTACTTC,CASSLWLGDEQYF